This T cell receptor beta chain was captured by sequencing in a study of shared clonotypes between healthy human individuals. Donors comprised only Caucasian adults living in Nashville, Tennessee. With respect to this clone: Its antigen remains unidentified.

The CDR3 length is 16 residues. Trimming took 1 base from V and 2 from J; bases not matched to a gene: 5. In germline, CDR1 is SGHVS, CDR2 FNYEAQ. The data were produced by immunoSEQ multiplex PCR, yet TCRdb's version contains in-frame clones alone and is incomplete. The sample contains about 1.1 million clones, about 80% of which appear only once. Study outcomes and limitations: Across subsets, estimated richness was generally greater for naive than for memory populations. Clonotype sharing among donors was thought likely to change with sequencing depth. Generation probabilities of non-shared clonotypes were lower (relative to those shared by all four donors).

The sample comprised memory CD4+ T cells from PBMCs. Subset indicated: CD45RA-negative fraction. The chain has TRBV7-6 and TRBJ2-3; 8 bases are shared with TRBD2. This clonotype originated in a young man in good health. Some clones in this sample may be carry-over from other donors' samples. The CDR3 DNA sequence: TGTGCCAGCAGCTTAGTAGCGGGAAGCAACACAGATACGCAGTATTTT. Protein: CASSLVAGSNTDTQYF.